The next 14 T cell receptor beta chains were all read from a single sample in a study of T cell repertoires in cytomegalovirus infection. TCRdb passed the reads through MiXCR, listing each CDR3 protein once. The table has about 830,000 distinct CDR3 sequences, 30% to 35% seen once. No antigen is known for these receptors. The sequences come from cultured CD8+ T cells from PBMCs, collected from culture after CMV antigen stimulation. The receptors were gathered from a human donor in good health (CMV status not recorded). Some clones in this sample may be carry-over from other donors' samples.

This clonotype was seen only a few times. CDR3 DNA sequence: TGTGCCAGCAGCCCAGTGGGGGCAAGTAATTCACCCCTCCACTTT. This sequence encodes CASSPVGASNSPLHF. This chain uses TRBV9 with TRBJ1-6; D is possibly TRBD1 (6 bases). Germline V gene data show CDR1 as SGDLS and CDR2 as YYNGEE. V lost 4 bases and J lost 6, with 14 bases in between. There are 15 residues in the CDR3.

This clonotype appeared once. This sequence joins TRBV2 and TRBJ2-3; 14 bases fit TRBD2. The CDR3 totals 16 residues. V was clipped by 10 bases and J by 0 bases; unmatched bases: 6. The germline V gene has CDR1 SNHLY and CDR2 FYNNEI. In DNA, the CDR3 is TGTGCCAACCTCGGGACTAGCGGGGGTAGCACAGATACGCAGTATTTT. As protein: CANLGTSGGSTDTQYF.

This clonotype has more than one count but fewer than ten. The genes are TRBV6-1 and TRBJ1-1; 8 bases are shared with TRBD1. Germline CDR1 reads MNHNS; CDR2 reads SASEGT. The CDR3 extends over 14 amino acids. V lost 7 bases, J lost 4 bases, and 8 bases stayed unmatched. CDR3 bases: TGTGCCAGCATATACGACAGGGGCGGCACTGAAGCTTTCTTT. Its translation: CASIYDRGGTEAFF.

This chain joins TRBV7-4 and TRBJ2-7; D might be TRBD1 or TRBD2, each matching 6 bases. Trimming shortened V by 5 bases and J by 2 bases, and 16 bases separated the two germline ends. The CDR3 contains 15 residues. Germline V gives CDR1 SGHVT, CDR2 SQSDAQ. For the CDR3, the DNA is TGTGCCAGCAGCGAATCCGGGGGCCAACCCTACGAGCAGTACTTC. Protein: CASSESGGQPYEQYF.

The chain employs TRBV19 and TRBJ1-5; no firm D call. The CDR3 is 15 amino acids. Deletions cut 5 bases from V and 1 base from J, with 12 bases between. The germline gives CDR1 LNHDA, CDR2 SQIVND (reference sequence). The CDR3 nucleotides read TGTGCCAGTAGTTTCAGACTGGCAAGCAATCAGCCCCAGCATTTT. Protein sequence: CASSFRLASNQPQHF.

This clonotype turned up a few times. The J gene is TRBJ2-1, the V gene TRBV19; D remains ambiguous. CDR1 is LNHDA and CDR2 is SQIVND in the germline V gene (reference sequence). Trimming left V 1 base short and J 0 bases short, with 13 bases between. CDR3 length: 17 amino acids. The CDR3 spells CASSIGQDESSYNEQFF. CDR3 DNA: TGTGCCAGTAGTATAGGCCAAGACGAGAGCTCCTACAATGAGCAGTTCTTC.

This clonotype was counted a few times. The genes are TRBV6-1 and TRBJ1-5, with a possible D match to TRBD1 (5 bases). This CDR3 is 15 amino acids long. V dropped 4 bases and J dropped 3 bases, with 13 bases sitting between them. Germline CDR1 reads MNHNS; CDR2 reads SASEGT. CDR3 in DNA: TGTGCCAGCAGTGCGGGGAGGGGTTACAATCAGCCCCAGCATTTT. Encoded protein: CASSAGRGYNQPQHF.

This clonotype has more than one count but fewer than ten. At one of its ends the junction is not consistent with the germline gene, which may arise from a read error. This chain links TRBV5-3 with TRBJ2-7; no firm D call. TRBV5-3 falls under the ORF class, with uncertain function. The CDR3 consists of 15 residues. The CDR3 DNA reads as TGTGCCAGCAGCTTGACACCGCAAGGGATTTACGAGCAGTACTTC. It is translated as CASSLTPQGIYEQYF.

The genes are TRBV7-8 and TRBJ2-7; D may match TRBD1 or TRBD2 (5 bases each). Looked up from germline, CDR1 is SGHVS and CDR2 is FQNEAQ. The CDR3 length is 15 residues. The V and J ends lost 4 bases and 4 bases respectively, with 17 bases between them. In DNA, the CDR3 is TGTGCCAGCAGCTCGGGGACCGACCCCCTATACGAGCAGTACGTC. Translated: CASSSGTDPLYEQYV.

The V call is TRBV6-2 or TRBV6-3, the J call TRBJ2-1; D uncertain. Looked up from germline, CDR1 is MNHEY and CDR2 is SVGEGT. Trimming shortened V by 4 bases and J by 3 bases, and 10 bases separated the two germline ends. The CDR3 extends over 14 amino acids. The CDR3 DNA sequence: TGTGCCAGCAGTTGGGCACTGGGCTACAATGAGCAGTTCTTC. This translates into CASSWALGYNEQFF.

This chain joins TRBV12-3 or TRBV12-4 and TRBJ2-1, with TRBD2 identical over 8 bases. V gave up 7 bases and J gave up 3 bases; unmatched junction bases: 5. This CDR3 has 14 residues. The CDR3 region is CASKLSGDYNEQFF. The CDR3 nucleotides are TGTGCCAGCAAACTTAGCGGGGACTACAATGAGCAGTTCTTC.

Ten or more counts support this clonotype. This chain links TRBV7-6 with TRBJ2-1; TRBD1 matches at 9 bases. The germline gives CDR1 SGHVS, CDR2 FNYEAQ. The V segment lost 2 bases and the J segment 6 bases; nucleotides outside the gene matches: 11. This CDR3 has 17 amino acids. CDR3 sequence: CASSLSLGTGTGNEQFF. In nucleotides, the CDR3 is TGTGCCAGCAGCTTAAGCCTCGGGACAGGGACTGGCAATGAGCAGTTCTTC.

This clonotype showed up many times. The J gene is TRBJ1-1, the V gene TRBV7-9; possible D gene TRBD1, 6 bases. CDR3 length: 16 residues. V was cut by 5 bases and J by 0 bases, with 16 bases left in between. Germline lookup yields CDR1 SEHNR and CDR2 FQNEAQ (reference sequence). The CDR3 bases are TGTGCCAGCAGCCACCCCCACAGGGTCTTGAACACTGAAGCTTTCTTT. It is translated as CASSHPHRVLNTEAFF.

This clonotype turned up a few times. The gene calls are TRBV6-2 or TRBV6-3 and TRBJ1-1, with TRBD1 matching 10 bases. CDR1 and CDR2 (germline): MNHEY, SVGEGT. This CDR3 spans 15 amino acids. Trimming cost V 5 bases and J 5 bases; bases outside gene matches: 8. CDR3: CASSLRQGARTEAFF. The DNA for the CDR3 is TGTGCCAGCAGTCTTAGACAGGGGGCAAGGACTGAAGCTTTCTTT.